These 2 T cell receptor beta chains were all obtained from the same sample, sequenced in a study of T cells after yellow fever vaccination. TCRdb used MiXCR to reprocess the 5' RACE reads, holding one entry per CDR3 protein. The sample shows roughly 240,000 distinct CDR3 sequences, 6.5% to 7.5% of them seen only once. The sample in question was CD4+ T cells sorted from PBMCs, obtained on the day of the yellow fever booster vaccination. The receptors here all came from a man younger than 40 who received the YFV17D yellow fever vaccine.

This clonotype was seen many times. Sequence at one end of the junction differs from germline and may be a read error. This chain's CDR3 is CASSLGLQGAAETQYF. The CDR3 coding sequence is TGTGCCAGCAGCTTAGGGTTACAGGGAGCGGCGGAGACCCAGTACTTC. This chain links TRBV12-3 or TRBV12-4 with TRBJ2-5, with D perhaps matching TRBD1 (6 bases). The CDR3 extends over 16 amino acids.

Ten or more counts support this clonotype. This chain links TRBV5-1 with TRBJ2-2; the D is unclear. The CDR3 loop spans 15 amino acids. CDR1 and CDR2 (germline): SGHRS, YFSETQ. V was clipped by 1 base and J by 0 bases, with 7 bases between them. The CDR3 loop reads CASSLMSSNTGELFF. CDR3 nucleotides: TGCGCCAGCAGCTTGATGAGTTCGAACACCGGGGAGCTGTTTTTT.